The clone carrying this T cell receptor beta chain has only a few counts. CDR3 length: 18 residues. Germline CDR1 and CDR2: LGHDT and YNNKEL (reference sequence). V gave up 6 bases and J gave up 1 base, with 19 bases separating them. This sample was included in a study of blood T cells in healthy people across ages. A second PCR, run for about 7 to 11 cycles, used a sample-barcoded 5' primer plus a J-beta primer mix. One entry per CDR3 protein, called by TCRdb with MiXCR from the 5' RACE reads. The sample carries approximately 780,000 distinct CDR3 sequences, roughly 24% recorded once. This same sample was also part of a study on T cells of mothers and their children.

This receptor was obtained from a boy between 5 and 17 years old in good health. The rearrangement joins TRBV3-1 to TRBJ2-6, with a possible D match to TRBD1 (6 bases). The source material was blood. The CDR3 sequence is CASSLGARQPSGANVLTF. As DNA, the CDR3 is TGTGCCAGCAGTCTGGGGGCGAGACAGCCTTCTGGGGCCAACGTCCTGACTTTC. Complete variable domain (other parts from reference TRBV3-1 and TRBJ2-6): DTAVSQTPKYLVTQMGNDKSIKCEQNLGHDTMYWYKQDSKKFLKIMFSYNNKELIINETVPNRFSPKSPDKAHLNLHINSLELGDSAVYFCASSLGARQPSGANVLTFGAGSRLTVL.